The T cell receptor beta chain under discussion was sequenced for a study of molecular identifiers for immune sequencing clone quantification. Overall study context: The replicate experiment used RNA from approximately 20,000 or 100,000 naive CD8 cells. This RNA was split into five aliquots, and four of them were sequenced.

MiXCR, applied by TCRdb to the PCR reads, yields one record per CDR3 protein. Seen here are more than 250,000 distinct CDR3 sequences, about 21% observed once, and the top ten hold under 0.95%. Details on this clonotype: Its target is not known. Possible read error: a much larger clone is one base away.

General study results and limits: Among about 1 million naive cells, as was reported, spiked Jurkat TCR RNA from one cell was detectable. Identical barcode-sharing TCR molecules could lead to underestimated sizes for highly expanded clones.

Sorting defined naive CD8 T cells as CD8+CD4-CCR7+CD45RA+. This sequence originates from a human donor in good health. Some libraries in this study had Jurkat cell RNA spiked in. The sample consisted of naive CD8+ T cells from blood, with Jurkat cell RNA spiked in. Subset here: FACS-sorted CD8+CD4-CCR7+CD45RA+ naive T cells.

CDR3 residues: CDSSIGRATDTQYF. CDR3 bases: TGTGACAGTAGTATCGGGAGAGCGACAGATACGCAGTATTTT. The chain has TRBV19 and TRBJ2-3; D perhaps matches TRBD2 (6 bases). CDR3 size: 14 residues. Germline V gene data show CDR1 as LNHDA and CDR2 as SQIVND (reference sequence).